This TCR beta chain stems from a study of blood T cell repertoires in COVID-19. Study context: Material from acute and convalescent COVID-19 was sourced from the United States, Italy and Spain.

As handled by the study authors: Reference gene primer amplification yielded estimated nucleated cell counts. Repertoires were generated with immunoSEQ multiplex PCR, while TCRdb's copy carries only in-frame clones and drops some. V and J calls plus clone size are reproduced from that table; the DNA served to infer D and trimming. The sample yields about 120,000 clones, more than 90% seen once. V was shortened by 4 bases and J by 2 bases, with 11 bases between the two germline ends. Germline loops: CDR1 GTSNPN, CDR2 SVGIG (reference sequence). The CDR3 length is 13 residues. Source material: peripheral blood. V usage is TRBV30 and J usage is TRBJ1-2; no reliable D call. This TCR was sampled from a man aged 50 or older with active COVID-19. The CDR3 DNA sequence: TGTGCCTGGAACGTAGCAGTAAACTATGGCTACACCTTC. It translates to CAWNVAVNYGYTF.